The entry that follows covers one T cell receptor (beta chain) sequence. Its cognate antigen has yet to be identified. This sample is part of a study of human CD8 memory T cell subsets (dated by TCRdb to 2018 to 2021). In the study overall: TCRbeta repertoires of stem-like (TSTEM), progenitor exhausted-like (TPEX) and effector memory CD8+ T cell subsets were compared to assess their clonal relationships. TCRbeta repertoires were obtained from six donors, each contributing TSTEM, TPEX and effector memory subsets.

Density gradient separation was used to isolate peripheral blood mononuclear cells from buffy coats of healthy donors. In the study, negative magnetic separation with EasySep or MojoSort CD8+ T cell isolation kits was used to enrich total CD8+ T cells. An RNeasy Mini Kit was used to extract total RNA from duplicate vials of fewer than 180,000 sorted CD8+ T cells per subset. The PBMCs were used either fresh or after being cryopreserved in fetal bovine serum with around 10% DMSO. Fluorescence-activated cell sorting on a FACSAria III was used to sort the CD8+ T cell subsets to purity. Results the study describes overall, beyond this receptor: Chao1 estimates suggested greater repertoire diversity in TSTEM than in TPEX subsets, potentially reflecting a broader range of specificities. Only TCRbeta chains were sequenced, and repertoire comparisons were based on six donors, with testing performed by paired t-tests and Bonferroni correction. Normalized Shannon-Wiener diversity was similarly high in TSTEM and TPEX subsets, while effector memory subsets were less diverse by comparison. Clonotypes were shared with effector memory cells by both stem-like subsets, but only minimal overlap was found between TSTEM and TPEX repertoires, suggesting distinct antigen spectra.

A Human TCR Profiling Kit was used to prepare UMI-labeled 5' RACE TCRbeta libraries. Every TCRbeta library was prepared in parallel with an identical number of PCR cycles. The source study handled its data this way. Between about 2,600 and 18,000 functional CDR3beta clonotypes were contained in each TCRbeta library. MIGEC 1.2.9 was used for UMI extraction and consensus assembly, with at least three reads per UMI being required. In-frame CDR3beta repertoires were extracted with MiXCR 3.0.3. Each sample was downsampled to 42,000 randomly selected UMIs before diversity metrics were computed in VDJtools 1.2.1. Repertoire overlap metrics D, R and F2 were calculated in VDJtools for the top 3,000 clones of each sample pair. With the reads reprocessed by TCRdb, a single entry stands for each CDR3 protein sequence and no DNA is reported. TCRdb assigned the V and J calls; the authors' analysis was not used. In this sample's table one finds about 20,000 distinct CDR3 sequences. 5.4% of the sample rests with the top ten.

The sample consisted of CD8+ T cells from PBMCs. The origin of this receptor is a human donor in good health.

CDR3 loop: CASSLGDLYEQYF. This receptor chain uses TRBV7-6 and TRBJ2-7. The CDR3 numbers 13 residues from cysteine through phenylalanine. No DNA sequence is on record. Taken from the germline V gene, the CDR1 and CDR2 loops are SGHVS and FNYEAQ.